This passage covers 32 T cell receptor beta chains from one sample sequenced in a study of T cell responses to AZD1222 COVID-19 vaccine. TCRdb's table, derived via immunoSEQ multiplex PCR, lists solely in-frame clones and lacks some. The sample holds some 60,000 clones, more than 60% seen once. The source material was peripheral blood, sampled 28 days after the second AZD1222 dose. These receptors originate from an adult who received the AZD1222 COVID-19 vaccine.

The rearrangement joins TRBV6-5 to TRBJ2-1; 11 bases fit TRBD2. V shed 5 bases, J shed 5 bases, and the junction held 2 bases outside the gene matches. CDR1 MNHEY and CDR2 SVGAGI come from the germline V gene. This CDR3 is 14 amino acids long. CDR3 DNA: TGTGCCAGCAGTAGTAGCGGGGGGGACAATGAGCAGTTCTTC. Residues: CASSSSGGDNEQFF.

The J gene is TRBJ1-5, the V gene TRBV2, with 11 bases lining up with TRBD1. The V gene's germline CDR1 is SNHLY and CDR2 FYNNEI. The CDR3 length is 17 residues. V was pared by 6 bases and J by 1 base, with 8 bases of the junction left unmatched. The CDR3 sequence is CASSRTGGEVSNQPQHF. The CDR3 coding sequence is TGTGCCAGCAGCCGGACAGGGGGCGAAGTCAGCAATCAGCCCCAGCATTTT. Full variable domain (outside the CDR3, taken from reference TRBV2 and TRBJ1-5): EPEVTQTPSHQVTQMGQEVILRCVPISNHLYFYWYRQILGQKVEFLVSFYNNEISEKSEIFDDQFSVERPDGSNFTLKIRSTKLEDSAMYFCASSRTGGEVSNQPQHFGDGTRLSIL.

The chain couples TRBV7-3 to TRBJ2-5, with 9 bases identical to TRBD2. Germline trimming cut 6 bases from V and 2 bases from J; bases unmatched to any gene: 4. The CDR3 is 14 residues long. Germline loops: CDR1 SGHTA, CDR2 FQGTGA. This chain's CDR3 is CASSLTSGQETQYF. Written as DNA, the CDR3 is TGTGCCAGCAGTTTGACTAGCGGACAAGAGACCCAGTACTTC.

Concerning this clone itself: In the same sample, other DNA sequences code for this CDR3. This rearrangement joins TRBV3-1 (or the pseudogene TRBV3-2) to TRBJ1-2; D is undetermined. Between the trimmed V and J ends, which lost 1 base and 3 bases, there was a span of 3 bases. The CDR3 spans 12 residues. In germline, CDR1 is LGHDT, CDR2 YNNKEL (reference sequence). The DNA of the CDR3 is TGTGCCAGCAGCCAAGGAGACTATGGCTACACCTTC. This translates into CASSQGDYGYTF.

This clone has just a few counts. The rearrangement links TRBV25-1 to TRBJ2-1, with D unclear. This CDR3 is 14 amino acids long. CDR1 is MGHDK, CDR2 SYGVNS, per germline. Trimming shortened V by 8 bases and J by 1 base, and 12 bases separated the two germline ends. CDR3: CASSRLGSYNEQFF. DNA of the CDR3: TGTGCCAGCTCCCGCTTGGGGTCCTACAATGAGCAGTTCTTC.

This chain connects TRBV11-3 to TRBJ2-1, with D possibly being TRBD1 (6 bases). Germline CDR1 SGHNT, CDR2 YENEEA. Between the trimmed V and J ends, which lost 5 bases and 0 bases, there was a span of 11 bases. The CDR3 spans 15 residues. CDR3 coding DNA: TGTGCCAGCAGCCCAGGGGTAGGCTCCTACAATGAGCAGTTCTTC. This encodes CASSPGVGSYNEQFF.

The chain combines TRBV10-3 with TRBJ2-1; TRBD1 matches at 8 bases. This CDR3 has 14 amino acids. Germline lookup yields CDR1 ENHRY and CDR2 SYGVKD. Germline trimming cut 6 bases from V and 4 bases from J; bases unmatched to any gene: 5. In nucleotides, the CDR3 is TGTGCCATCAGCCAACAGGGGGATTACAATGAGCAGTTCTTC. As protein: CAISQQGDYNEQFF.

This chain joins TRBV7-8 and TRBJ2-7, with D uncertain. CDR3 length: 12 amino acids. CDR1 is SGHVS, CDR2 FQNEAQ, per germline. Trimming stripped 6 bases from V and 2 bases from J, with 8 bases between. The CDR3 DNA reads TGTGCCAGCAGGGGCGGCCCCTACGAGCAGTACTTC. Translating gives CASRGGPYEQYF.

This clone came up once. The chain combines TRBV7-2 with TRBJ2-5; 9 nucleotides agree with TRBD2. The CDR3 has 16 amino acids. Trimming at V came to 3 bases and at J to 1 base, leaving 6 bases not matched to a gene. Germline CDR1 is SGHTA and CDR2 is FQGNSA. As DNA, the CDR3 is TGTGCCAGCAGCTTTGAAGCGGGGGGTGGCCAAGAGACCCAGTACTTC. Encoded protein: CASSFEAGGGQETQYF.

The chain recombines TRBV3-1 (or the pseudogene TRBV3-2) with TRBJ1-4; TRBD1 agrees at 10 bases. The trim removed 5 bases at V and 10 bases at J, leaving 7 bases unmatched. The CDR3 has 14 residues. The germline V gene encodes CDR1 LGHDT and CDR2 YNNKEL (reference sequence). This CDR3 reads CASSTGTGVGKLFF. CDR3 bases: TGTGCCAGCAGCACCGGGACAGGGGTTGGAAAACTGTTTTTT.

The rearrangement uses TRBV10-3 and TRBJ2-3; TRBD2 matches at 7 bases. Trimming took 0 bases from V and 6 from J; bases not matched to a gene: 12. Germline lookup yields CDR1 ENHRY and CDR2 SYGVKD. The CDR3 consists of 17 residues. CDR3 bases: TGTGCCATCAGTGAGTCGACAGCTAGCGGTGGAAGGGATACGCAGTATTTT. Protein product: CAISESTASGGRDTQYF.

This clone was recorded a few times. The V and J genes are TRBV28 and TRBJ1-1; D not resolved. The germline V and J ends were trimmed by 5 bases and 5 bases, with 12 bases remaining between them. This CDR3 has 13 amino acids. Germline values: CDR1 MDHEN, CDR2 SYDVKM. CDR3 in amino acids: CASSDGRSTEAFF. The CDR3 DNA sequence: TGTGCCAGCAGTGACGGACGGTCGACTGAAGCTTTCTTT.

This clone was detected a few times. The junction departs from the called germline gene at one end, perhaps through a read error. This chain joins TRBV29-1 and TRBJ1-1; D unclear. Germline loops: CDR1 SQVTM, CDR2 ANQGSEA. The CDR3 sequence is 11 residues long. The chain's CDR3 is CSVDGYTEAFF. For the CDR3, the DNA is TGCAGCGTTGATGGGTACACCGAAGCTTTCTTT.

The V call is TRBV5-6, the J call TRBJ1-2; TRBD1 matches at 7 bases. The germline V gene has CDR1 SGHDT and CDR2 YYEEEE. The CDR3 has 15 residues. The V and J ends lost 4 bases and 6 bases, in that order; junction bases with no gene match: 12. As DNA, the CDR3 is TGTGCCAGCAGCGCCTCCGACAGGGCTATTAATGGCTACACCTTC. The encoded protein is CASSASDRAINGYTF.

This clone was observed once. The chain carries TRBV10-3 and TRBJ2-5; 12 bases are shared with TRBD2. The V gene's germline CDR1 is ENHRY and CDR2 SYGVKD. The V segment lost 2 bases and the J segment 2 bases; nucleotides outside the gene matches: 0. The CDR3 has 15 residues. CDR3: CAISEGLAGQETQYF. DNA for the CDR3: TGTGCCATCAGTGAGGGACTAGCGGGACAAGAGACCCAGTACTTC.

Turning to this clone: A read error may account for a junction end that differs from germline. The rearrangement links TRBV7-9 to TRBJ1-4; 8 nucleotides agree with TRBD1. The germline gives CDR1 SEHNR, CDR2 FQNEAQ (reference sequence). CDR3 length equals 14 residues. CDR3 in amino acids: CASSLAGGPEKLFF. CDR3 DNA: TGTGCCAGCAGCCTAGCAGGGGGCCCTGAAAAACTGTTTTTT.

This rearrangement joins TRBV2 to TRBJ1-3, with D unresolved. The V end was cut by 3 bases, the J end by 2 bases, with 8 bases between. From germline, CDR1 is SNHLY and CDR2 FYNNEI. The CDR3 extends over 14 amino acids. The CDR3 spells CASSDMTPGNTIYF. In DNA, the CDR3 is TGTGCCAGCAGTGACATGACCCCTGGAAACACCATATATTTT.

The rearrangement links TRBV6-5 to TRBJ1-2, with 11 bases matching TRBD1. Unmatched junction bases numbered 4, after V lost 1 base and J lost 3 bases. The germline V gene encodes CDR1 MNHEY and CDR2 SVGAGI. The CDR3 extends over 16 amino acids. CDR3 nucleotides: TGTGCCAGCAGTTACTGGACAGGGGGCGGGGACTATGGCTACACCTTC. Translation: CASSYWTGGGDYGYTF.

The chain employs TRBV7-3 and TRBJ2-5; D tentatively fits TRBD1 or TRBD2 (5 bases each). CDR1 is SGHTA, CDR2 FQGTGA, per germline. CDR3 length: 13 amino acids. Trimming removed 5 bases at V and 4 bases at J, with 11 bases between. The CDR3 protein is CASSTRGSETQYF. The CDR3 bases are TGTGCCAGCAGCACCCGGGGCTCAGAGACCCAGTACTTC.

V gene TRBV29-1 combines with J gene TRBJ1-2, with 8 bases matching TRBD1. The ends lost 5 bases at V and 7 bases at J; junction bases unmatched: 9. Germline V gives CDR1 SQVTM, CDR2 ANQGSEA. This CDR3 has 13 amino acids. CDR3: CSVTTGALVGYTF. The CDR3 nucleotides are TGCAGCGTTACGACAGGGGCCCTAGTTGGCTACACCTTC. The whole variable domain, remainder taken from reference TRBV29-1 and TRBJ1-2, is SAVISQKPSRDICQRGTSLTIQCQVDSQVTMMFWYRQQPGQSLTLIATANQGSEATYESGFVIDKFPISRPNLTFSTLTVSNMSPEDSSIYLCSVTTGALVGYTFGSGTRLTVV.

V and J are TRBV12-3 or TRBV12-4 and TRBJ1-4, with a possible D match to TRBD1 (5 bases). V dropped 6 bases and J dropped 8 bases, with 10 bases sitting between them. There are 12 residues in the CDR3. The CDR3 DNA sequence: TGTGCCAGCAGGTTCGGGGGAGAAAAACTGTTTTTT. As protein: CASRFGGEKLFF.

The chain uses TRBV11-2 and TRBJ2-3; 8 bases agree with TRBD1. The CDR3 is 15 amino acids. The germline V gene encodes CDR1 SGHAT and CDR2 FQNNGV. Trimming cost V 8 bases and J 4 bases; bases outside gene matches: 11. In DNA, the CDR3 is TGTGCCAGCTGGGGGCGAGACAGGGGTTCAGATACGCAGTATTTT. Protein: CASWGRDRGSDTQYF. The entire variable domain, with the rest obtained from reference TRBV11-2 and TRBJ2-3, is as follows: EAGVAQSPRYKIIEKRQSVAFWCNPISGHATLYWYQQILGQGPKLLIQFQNNGVVDDSQLPKDRFSAERLKGVDSTLKIQPAKLEDSAVYLCASWGRDRGSDTQYFGPGTRLTVL.

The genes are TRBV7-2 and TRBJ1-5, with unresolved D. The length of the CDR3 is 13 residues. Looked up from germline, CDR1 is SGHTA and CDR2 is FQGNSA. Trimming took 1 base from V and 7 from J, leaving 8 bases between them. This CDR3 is CASSLGGIQPQHF. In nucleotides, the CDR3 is TGTGCCAGCAGCTTAGGTGGGATCCAGCCCCAGCATTTT.

The CDR3 here is CSVEGTGGVSGEKLFF. DNA of the CDR3: TGCAGCGTTGAGGGGACAGGGGGCGTATCGGGGGAAAAACTGTTTTTT. The chain joins TRBV29-1 to TRBJ1-4; 12 bases agree with TRBD1. The germline CDR1 and CDR2 sequences are SQVTM and ANQGSEA. The V segment lost 3 bases and the J segment 8 bases; nucleotides outside the gene matches: 10. The length of the CDR3 is 16 residues. Variable domain in full (rest from reference TRBV29-1 and TRBJ1-4): SAVISQKPSRDICQRGTSLTIQCQVDSQVTMMFWYRQQPGQSLTLIATANQGSEATYESGFVIDKFPISRPNLTFSTLTVSNMSPEDSSIYLCSVEGTGGVSGEKLFFGSGTQLSVL.

In DNA, the CDR3 is TGTGCCAGCAGCTCCAGGGGGAATAATTCACCCCTCCACTTT. This codes for CASSSRGNNSPLHF. The J gene is TRBJ1-6, the V gene TRBV11-2, with 7 bases fitting TRBD1. Germline lookup yields CDR1 SGHAT and CDR2 FQNNGV. This CDR3 is built from 14 residues. The V segment lost 4 bases and the J segment 5 bases; nucleotides outside the gene matches: 2.

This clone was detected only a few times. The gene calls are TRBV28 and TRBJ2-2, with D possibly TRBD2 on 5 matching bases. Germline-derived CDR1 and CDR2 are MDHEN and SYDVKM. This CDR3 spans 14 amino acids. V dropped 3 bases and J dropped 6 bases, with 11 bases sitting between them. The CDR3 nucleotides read TGTGCCAGCAGTTTTTACGGGGTCTCCGGGGAGCTGTTTTTT. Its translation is CASSFYGVSGELFF.

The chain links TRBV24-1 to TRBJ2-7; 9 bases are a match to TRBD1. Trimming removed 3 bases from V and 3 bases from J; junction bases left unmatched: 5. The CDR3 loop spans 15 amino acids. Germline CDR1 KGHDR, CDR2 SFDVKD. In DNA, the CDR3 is TGTGCCACCAGTGATCCGGGACAGGGATACTACGAGCAGTACTTC. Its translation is CATSDPGQGYYEQYF.

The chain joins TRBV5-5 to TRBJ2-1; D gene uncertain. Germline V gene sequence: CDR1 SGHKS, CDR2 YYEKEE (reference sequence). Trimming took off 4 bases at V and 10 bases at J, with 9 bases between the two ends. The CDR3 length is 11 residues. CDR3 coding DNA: TGTGCCAGCAGCCTGGTAGAGGAGCAGTTCTTC. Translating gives CASSLVEEQFF.

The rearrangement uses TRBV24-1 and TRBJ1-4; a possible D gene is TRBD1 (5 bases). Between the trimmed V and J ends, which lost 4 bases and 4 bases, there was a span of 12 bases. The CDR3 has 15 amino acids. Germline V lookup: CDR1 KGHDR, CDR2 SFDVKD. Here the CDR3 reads CATSDGARGNEKLFF. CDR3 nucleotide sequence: TGTGCCACCAGTGACGGGGCTAGGGGTAATGAAAAACTGTTTTTT.

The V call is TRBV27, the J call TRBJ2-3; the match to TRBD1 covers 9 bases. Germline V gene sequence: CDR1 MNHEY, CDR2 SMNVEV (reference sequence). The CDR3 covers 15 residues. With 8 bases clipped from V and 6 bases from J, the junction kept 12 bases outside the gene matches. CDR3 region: CASRFAGTGRDTQYF. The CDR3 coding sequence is TGTGCCAGCCGCTTCGCCGGGACAGGGAGGGATACGCAGTATTTT.

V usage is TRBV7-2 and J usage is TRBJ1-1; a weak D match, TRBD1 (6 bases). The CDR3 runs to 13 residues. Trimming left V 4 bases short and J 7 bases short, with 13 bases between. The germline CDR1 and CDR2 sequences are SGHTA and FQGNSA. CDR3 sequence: CASSYGQFNEAFF. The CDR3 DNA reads TGTGCCAGCAGCTACGGACAGTTCAATGAAGCTTTCTTT.

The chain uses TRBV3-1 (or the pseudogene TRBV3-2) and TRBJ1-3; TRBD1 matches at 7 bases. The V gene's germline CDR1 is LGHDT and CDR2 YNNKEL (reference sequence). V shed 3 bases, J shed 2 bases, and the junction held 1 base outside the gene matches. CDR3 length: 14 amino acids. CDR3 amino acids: CASSQQGAGNTIYF. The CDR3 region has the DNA TGTGCCAGCAGCCAGCAGGGGGCTGGAAACACCATATATTTT.